This T cell receptor (beta chain) emerged from a study of CD8+ T cells in alopecia areata. For this clone: The antigen is undetermined.

Extracted RNA was reverse transcribed, and the resulting cDNA served as sequencing template. Data came from immunoSEQ multiplex PCR; TCRdb stores just in-frame clones and leaves some out. The profile shows 100,000 to 130,000 clones, under 60% of them singletons. V lost 5 bases, J lost 4 bases, and 11 bases lay in between. There are 13 residues in the CDR3. CDR1 and CDR2 from the germline V gene are SEHNR and FQNEAQ (reference sequence). Study-wide results and limits: Alphabeta T cells residing in normal skin are also sequenced in scalp samples. Between patients, shared TCR sequences were less clear than in mice. This was possibly due in part to HLA diversity in the patient population.

Obtained from alopecia areata patients were lesional scalp punch biopsies along with peripheral blood. The chain has TRBV7-9 and TRBJ1-2; D gene unclear. The origin of this receptor is a human donor with alopecia areata. The sample consisted of NKG2D-low CD8+ T cells sorted from blood. In DNA form, the CDR3 reads TGTGCCAGCAGCCTCGACCCTATCTATGGCTACACCTTC. It encodes CASSLDPIYGYTF.